The 8 T cell receptor beta chains listed next were all sequenced from one sample in a study of T cell repertoires in cytomegalovirus infection. In TCRdb, the reads were re-called with MiXCR into one record per CDR3 protein. This sample carries 200,000 to 250,000 distinct CDR3 sequences, about 23% of them seen once, and the ten largest clones take 18%. The sequenced sample was CD8+ T cells from PBMCs. Every receptor here comes from a human donor in good health (CMV status not recorded). Some clones in this sample may be carry-over from other donors' samples.

A few counts support this clonotype. The genes are TRBV11-2 and TRBJ2-5; 7 bases are a match to TRBD2. The CDR3 runs 15 residues. The trim removed 5 bases at V and 5 bases at J, leaving 11 bases unmatched. Germline V gene sequence: CDR1 SGHAT, CDR2 FQNNGV. The CDR3 reads CASSTWTRGVETQYF. CDR3 sequence (DNA): TGTGCCAGCAGCACCTGGACCCGGGGGGTGGAGACCCAGTACTTC.

The gene calls are TRBV20-1 and TRBJ1-6; no firm D call. The CDR3 covers 14 residues. The germline V gene has CDR1 DFQATT and CDR2 SNEGSKA (reference sequence). V lost 0 bases and J 9 bases, leaving 12 bases between the germline ends. In nucleotides, the CDR3 is TGCAGTGCTAGAGATTTGAAAGGGATTTCACCCCTCCACTTT. Translating gives CSARDLKGISPLHF.

J is TRBJ2-7 and V is TRBV2, with D perhaps TRBD2 (6 bases). Germline CDR1 SNHLY, CDR2 FYNNEI. The V and J ends lost 5 bases and 2 bases respectively, with 10 bases between them. The CDR3 is made up of 13 amino acids. The CDR3 nucleotides read TGTGCCAGCAGTACCGGGGGTGCCTACGAGCAGTACTTC. This gives the protein CASSTGGAYEQYF.

The gene calls are TRBV20-1 and TRBJ2-7, with 7 bases lining up with TRBD1. CDR1 and CDR2 (germline): DFQATT, SNEGSKA (reference sequence). The CDR3 loop spans 13 amino acids. V gave up 2 bases and J gave up 2 bases; unmatched junction bases: 3. CDR3 DNA: TGCAGTGCTAGACCTGGGACAGCCTACGAGCAGTACTTC. It codes for CSARPGTAYEQYF.

The sample holds a few counts of this clonotype. The rearrangement uses TRBV7-6 and TRBJ2-7; 9 nucleotides align to TRBD1. Trimming at V came to 5 bases and at J to 2 bases, leaving 7 bases not matched to a gene. The CDR3 runs 15 residues. Germline CDR1 SGHVS, CDR2 FNYEAQ. The CDR3 region is CASSPPRDRAYEQYF. The CDR3 DNA reads TGTGCCAGCAGCCCCCCCCGGGACAGGGCCTACGAGCAGTACTTC.

In DNA form, the CDR3 reads TGCGCCAGCAGCCCTCCCCCTACCTACAATGAGCAGTTCTTC. The encoded protein is CASSPPPTYNEQFF. The chain uses TRBV5-1 and TRBJ2-1; the D is unclear. The CDR3 runs 14 residues. Between the trimmed V and J ends, which lost 4 bases and 2 bases, there was a span of 10 bases. In germline, CDR1 is SGHRS, CDR2 YFSETQ.

The genes are TRBV29-1 and TRBJ2-1; 9 nucleotides align to TRBD1. The CDR3 is 17 amino acids. Germline V gives CDR1 SQVTM, CDR2 ANQGSEA. With V trimmed by 5 bases and J by 6 bases, 17 bases remained unmatched. The CDR3 sequence: CSVLILSGQGIGNEQFF. CDR3 nucleotide sequence: TGCAGCGTTCTGATCCTTTCTGGACAGGGGATCGGCAATGAGCAGTTCTTC.

V usage is TRBV11-3 and J usage is TRBJ2-2; weak D call: TRBD1 (6 bases). This CDR3 comprises 14 residues. V dropped 3 bases and J dropped 6 bases, with 11 bases sitting between them. Germline lookup yields CDR1 SGHNT and CDR2 YENEEA. The CDR3 here is CASSFKGEAGELFF. CDR3 in DNA: TGTGCCAGCAGCTTCAAGGGGGAAGCCGGGGAGCTGTTTTTT.